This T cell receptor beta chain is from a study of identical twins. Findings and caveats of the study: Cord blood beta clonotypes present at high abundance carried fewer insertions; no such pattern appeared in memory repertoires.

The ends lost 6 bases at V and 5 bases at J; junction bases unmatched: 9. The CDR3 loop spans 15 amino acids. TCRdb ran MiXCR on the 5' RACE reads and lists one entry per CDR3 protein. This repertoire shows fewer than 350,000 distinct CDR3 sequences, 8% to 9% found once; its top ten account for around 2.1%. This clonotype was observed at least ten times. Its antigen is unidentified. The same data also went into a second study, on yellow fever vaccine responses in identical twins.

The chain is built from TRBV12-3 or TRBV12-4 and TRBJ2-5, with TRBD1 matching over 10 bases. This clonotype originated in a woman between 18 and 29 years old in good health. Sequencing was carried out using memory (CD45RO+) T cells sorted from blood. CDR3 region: CASSDLDRGRETQYF. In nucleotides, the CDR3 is TGTGCCAGCAGCGACCTGGACAGGGGGAGGGAGACCCAGTACTTC.